One T cell receptor (beta chain) is described in this entry. Its cognate antigen is unknown. The data belong to a study of T cells expressing NK-cell markers. Study details: Source material for TCR beta repertoires consisted of sorted CD3+CD56+NKG2C+, CD3+CD56+NKG2C- and CD3+CD56-NKG2C+ T cells. There were seven HCMV-seropositive donors and one seronegative donor among the eight sequenced. Study-level findings and limits: Similarly, these clonotypes led the CD3+CD56-NKG2C+ fraction as well in several donors.

cDNA encoding TCR beta was synthesized via 5'RACE template switching incorporating UMIs. Reanalyzing the 5' RACE reads, TCRdb keeps one entry per CDR3 protein, without DNA. The listing records about 550,000 distinct CDR3 sequences. The TCR was taken from a man between 18 and 29 years old in good health. Sequencing input: blood T cells: a sorted CD56 or NKG2C T cell subset, CD4+ or CD8+ T cells, or bulk PBMC T cells (not recorded which).

CDR3 in amino acids: CASSLPGLSDTQYF. The chain couples TRBV7-8 to TRBJ2-3; TCRdb returns TRBD2, unconfirmable since there is no DNA. The CDR3 extends over 14 amino acids. Germline V lookup: CDR1 SGHVS, CDR2 FQNEAQ.